This TCR beta chain was sequenced for a study of siplizumab effects on memory and regulatory T cells. Per germline, CDR1 MNHEY and CDR2 SVGAGI. V was trimmed by 6 bases and J by 13 bases, leaving 15 bases between them. The CDR3 sequence is 12 residues long. Assay: immunoSEQ multiplex PCR; the TCRdb copy retains only in-frame clones and omits some. The sample contains about 98,000 clones, more than 85% of which appear only once. Sequencing was done on a sample of CD4+ T cells sorted from blood. The source is a human donor in good health. V is TRBV6-5 and J is TRBJ1-4; D is unresolved. This chain's CDR3 is CASSTLWGGLFF. In DNA, the CDR3 is TGTGCCAGCAGCACCCTTTGGGGAGGACTGTTTTTT.